This passage covers 28 T cell receptor beta chains from one sample sequenced in a study of blood T cell repertoires in COVID-19. The repertoire was sequenced with immunoSEQ multiplex PCR; TCRdb's copy has only in-frame clones and lacks some. The sample lists approximately 200,000 clones, around 80% occurring once. Material: peripheral blood. All receptors derive from a woman aged 80 or older with COVID-19, enrolled during active disease.

The rearrangement uses TRBV2 and TRBJ2-2, with a tentative D call TRBD1 (5 bases). Trimming took off 8 bases at V and 3 bases at J, with 16 bases between the two ends. The CDR3 sequence is 15 residues long. The germline V gene encodes CDR1 SNHLY and CDR2 FYNNEI. CDR3 in amino acids: CASDHSGSYTGELFF. CDR3 coding DNA: TGTGCCAGCGATCACTCAGGGTCTTACACCGGGGAGCTGTTTTTT.

The chain recombines TRBV9 with TRBJ2-2; D is unclear. Germline V gives CDR1 SGDLS, CDR2 YYNGEE. V was shortened by 0 bases and J by 1 base, with 7 bases between the two germline ends. CDR3 length: 15 residues. The CDR3 sequence is CASSVVGLNTGELFF. CDR3 nucleotide sequence: TGTGCCAGCAGCGTAGTTGGGCTGAACACCGGGGAGCTGTTTTTT.

The chain recombines TRBV5-1 with TRBJ2-5; perhaps TRBD2 as D (6 bases). The CDR3 runs to 16 residues. Trimming took 5 bases from V and 1 from J, leaving 18 bases between them. CDR1 is SGHRS and CDR2 is YFSETQ in the germline V gene. DNA for the CDR3: TGCGCCAGCAGGCCTTCTAACGGAGGGGTCCAAGAGACCCAGTACTTC. Its translation: CASRPSNGGVQETQYF.

This chain uses TRBV2 with TRBJ2-7; D perhaps matches TRBD1 (6 bases). The CDR3 extends over 13 amino acids. Looked up from germline, CDR1 is SNHLY and CDR2 is FYNNEI. Trimming shortened V by 5 bases and J by 3 bases, and 11 bases separated the two germline ends. The CDR3 bases are TGTGCCAGCAGTCGCTCGGACAGCTACGAGCAGTACTTC. Translated, it gives CASSRSDSYEQYF.

The chain joins TRBV6-5 to TRBJ1-2; a weak D match, TRBD1 (5 bases). In germline, CDR1 is MNHEY, CDR2 SVGAGI. This CDR3 contains 14 residues. V lost 6 bases and J lost 6, with 17 bases in between. This CDR3 reads CASRKNQGGDGYTF. CDR3 sequence (DNA): TGTGCCAGCAGGAAAAACCAGGGAGGGGATGGCTACACCTTC.

The CDR3 spells CASSLSGSENGELFF. CDR3 bases: TGCGCCAGCAGCCTTAGCGGGAGTGAGAACGGGGAGCTGTTTTTT. The genes are TRBV5-1 and TRBJ2-2, with 9 bases that match TRBD2. The CDR3 runs 15 residues. V was pared by 4 bases and J by 7 bases, with 8 bases of the junction left unmatched. Germline lookup yields CDR1 SGHRS and CDR2 YFSETQ.

The chain recombines TRBV5-4 with TRBJ2-3; D perhaps matches TRBD2 (6 bases). The CDR3 totals 15 residues. V lost 3 bases and J lost 6, with 17 bases in between. CDR1 is SGHNT, CDR2 YYREEE, per germline (reference sequence). The CDR3 nucleotides read TGTGCCAGCAGCTCTCTAGCGTCCCAAGGGGATACGCAGTATTTT. It specifies CASSSLASQGDTQYF. The full variable domain, completed using reference TRBV5-4 and TRBJ2-3, is ETGVTQSPTHLIKTRGQQVTLRCSSQSGHNTVSWYQQALGQGPQFIFQYYREEENGRGNFPPRFSGLQFPNYSSELNVNALELDDSALYLCASSSLASQGDTQYFGPGTRLTVL.

This sequence joins TRBV5-1 and TRBJ2-3; TRBD2 is a possible D gene (5 bases). This CDR3 region has 15 residues. Germline-derived CDR1 and CDR2 are SGHRS and YFSETQ. V gave up 2 bases and J gave up 0 bases, with 10 bases separating them. CDR3 in DNA: TGCGCCAGCAGCTTTCGGAGCGGAAGCACAGATACGCAGTATTTT. Its translation: CASSFRSGSTDTQYF.

J is TRBJ2-2 and V is TRBV3-1 (or the pseudogene TRBV3-2); perhaps TRBD1 as D (5 bases). The CDR3 is made up of 15 amino acids. V gave up 0 bases and J gave up 5 bases, with 10 bases separating them. Germline CDR1 is LGHDT and CDR2 is YNNKEL (reference sequence). For the CDR3, the DNA is TGTGCCAGCAGCCAAGATCCAGGGAAGACCGGGGAGCTGTTTTTT. It yields the protein CASSQDPGKTGELFF.

The rearrangement joins TRBV6-5 to TRBJ1-2; D gene unclear. The germline V and J ends were trimmed by 0 bases and 4 bases, with 9 bases remaining between them. In germline, CDR1 is MNHEY, CDR2 SVGAGI. The CDR3 consists of 14 residues. The chain's CDR3 is CASSYSAVSYGYTF. The CDR3 region has the DNA TGTGCCAGCAGTTACTCGGCGGTGTCCTATGGCTACACCTTC.

The chain recombines TRBV4-2 with TRBJ1-1, with TRBD1 as a possible D gene (5 bases). CDR3 length: 15 residues. With 5 bases removed from V and 1 base from J, the gap between germline ends came to 14 bases. Germline CDR1 reads LGHNA; CDR2 reads YNFKEQ. The DNA for the CDR3 is TGTGCCAGCAGCAAACCGACAGTCCAGAACACTGAAGCTTTCTTT. This translates into CASSKPTVQNTEAFF.

This sequence joins TRBV7-9 and TRBJ2-5, with D perhaps TRBD1 (6 bases). The CDR3 consists of 15 residues. Germline values: CDR1 SEHNR, CDR2 FQNEAQ (reference sequence). With 5 bases removed from V and 2 bases from J, the gap between germline ends came to 15 bases. CDR3 residues: CASSRFGQPQETQYF. The CDR3 DNA follows: TGTGCCAGCAGCCGTTTCGGACAGCCTCAAGAGACCCAGTACTTC.

The chain carries TRBV19 and TRBJ2-3; 7 bases align to TRBD1. The CDR3 length is 14 residues. CDR1 LNHDA and CDR2 SQIVND come from the germline V gene (reference sequence). J was trimmed by 4 bases and V by 10 bases; bases with no gene match: 11. CDR3 DNA: TGTGCCACCACGGGTCGACAGGGAGCAGATACGCAGTATTTT. It encodes CATTGRQGADTQYF.

The rearrangement uses TRBV4-1 and TRBJ1-1, with D perhaps matching TRBD1 (5 bases). Germline assignment: CDR1 MGHRA and CDR2 YSYEKL. V was clipped by 1 base and J by 0 bases, with 9 bases between them. The CDR3 runs to 15 residues. CDR3 sequence: CASSQGPTVNTEAFF. CDR3 sequence (DNA): TGCGCCAGCAGCCAAGGCCCGACAGTGAACACTGAAGCTTTCTTT.

The chain joins TRBV7-9 to TRBJ1-6, with D unresolved. Looked up from germline, CDR1 is SEHNR and CDR2 is FQNEAQ (reference sequence). Trimming took off 2 bases at V and 7 bases at J, with 12 bases between the two ends. CDR3 size: 15 residues. The chain's CDR3 is CASSLSGGNNSPLHF. The CDR3 coding sequence is TGTGCCAGCAGCTTATCGGGAGGGAACAATTCACCCCTCCACTTT.

The chain joins TRBV19 to TRBJ1-2; 8 nucleotides line up with TRBD1. Germline lookup yields CDR1 LNHDA and CDR2 SQIVND (reference sequence). J gave up 8 bases and V 4 bases, and 12 bases lay outside the gene matches. The CDR3 runs 15 residues. Here the CDR3 DNA reads TGTGCCAGTAGTACGACAGGGGCCGTGGCCTGGGGCTACACCTTC. Encoded protein: CASSTTGAVAWGYTF. Full variable domain (rest looked up from reference TRBV19 and TRBJ1-2): DGGITQSPKYLFRKEGQNVTLSCEQNLNHDAMYWYRQDPGQGLRLIYYSQIVNDFQKGDIAEGYSVSREKKESFPLTVTSAQKNPTAFYLCASSTTGAVAWGYTFGSGTRLTVV.

CDR3 loop: CAITSEQDSEETQYF. The CDR3 region has the DNA TGTGCCATCACTTCAGAACAGGATTCGGAGGAGACCCAGTACTTC. The V call is TRBV10-3, the J call TRBJ2-5; possible D gene TRBD1, 5 bases. The CDR3 extends over 15 amino acids. V was pared by 7 bases and J by 5 bases, with 20 bases between. Germline CDR1 reads ENHRY; CDR2 reads SYGVKD.

The chain couples TRBV19 to TRBJ2-2; 7 bases line up with TRBD2. This CDR3 is 16 amino acids long. Germline lookup yields CDR1 LNHDA and CDR2 SQIVND (reference sequence). V lost 6 bases and J lost 2; bases outside the gene matches: 9. Here the CDR3 DNA reads TGTGCCAGTAGACGCTCCGGGACTATTAACACCGGGGAGCTGTTTTTT. Translated: CASRRSGTINTGELFF. The full variable domain, its missing parts supplied by reference TRBV19 and TRBJ2-2, is DGGITQSPKYLFRKEGQNVTLSCEQNLNHDAMYWYRQDPGQGLRLIYYSQIVNDFQKGDIAEGYSVSREKKESFPLTVTSAQKNPTAFYLCASRRSGTINTGELFFGEGSRLTVL.

V gene TRBV9 combines with J gene TRBJ1-6; possible D gene TRBD1, 6 bases. CDR3 size: 14 residues. CDR1 is SGDLS, CDR2 YYNGEE, per germline. Between the trimmed V and J ends, which lost 4 bases and 5 bases, there was a span of 10 bases. The CDR3 loop reads CASSPGHHNSPLHF. The DNA of the CDR3 is TGTGCCAGCAGCCCGGGACATCATAATTCACCCCTCCACTTT.

The chain couples TRBV28 to TRBJ1-2, with no clear D. Trimming removed 6 bases at V and 5 bases at J, with 4 bases between. The CDR3 totals 10 residues. In germline, CDR1 is MDHEN, CDR2 SYDVKM. This CDR3 is CASSSYGYTF. In DNA form, the CDR3 reads TGTGCCAGCAGCTCTTATGGCTACACCTTC.

The gene calls are TRBV27 and TRBJ1-6; 7 positions match TRBD1. Germline CDR1 reads MNHEY; CDR2 reads SMNVEV (reference sequence). The CDR3 runs 16 residues. Losses at the gene ends were 3 bases for V and 5 bases for J; bases not matched to a gene: 7. Here the CDR3 DNA reads TGTGCCAGCAGTTTCAGGGGGAGGATTGATAATTCACCCCTCCACTTT. Protein: CASSFRGRIDNSPLHF.

The rearrangement uses TRBV20-1 and TRBJ1-4; D remains unclear. CDR1 is DFQATT and CDR2 is SNEGSKA in the germline V gene (reference sequence). The CDR3 covers 13 residues. The V and J ends lost 3 bases and 1 base respectively, with 6 bases between them. The CDR3 DNA follows: TGCAGTGCTAGTGGTAGAACTAATGAAAAACTGTTTTTT. Its protein product is CSASGRTNEKLFF.

This clone appeared once. This rearrangement joins TRBV28 to TRBJ2-1; TRBD2 matches at 7 bases. V trimming: 5 bases; J trimming: 8 bases; junction bases outside the gene matches: 9. Germline V lookup: CDR1 MDHEN, CDR2 SYDVKM. The CDR3 spans 14 residues. The CDR3 spells CASSVTTSKHEQFF. The CDR3 nucleotides are TGTGCCAGCAGTGTCACGACTAGCAAGCATGAGCAGTTCTTC.

The V call is TRBV6-4, the J call TRBJ2-2; TRBD2 matches 8 bases. Germline V gene lookup returns CDR1 MRHNA and CDR2 SNTAGT. The V segment lost 6 bases and the J segment 5 bases; nucleotides outside the gene matches: 14. This CDR3 region has 17 residues. The CDR3 DNA is TGTGCCAGCAGCCTCGCCAGGGCGGGGGGTGGTACCGGGGAGCTGTTTTTT. Translation gives CASSLARAGGGTGELFF.

The chain recombines TRBV6-5 with TRBJ2-7; TRBD2 agrees at 8 bases. The CDR3 spans 12 residues. Per the germline V gene, CDR1 is MNHEY and CDR2 is SVGAGI. Germline trimming cut 7 bases from V and 5 bases from J; bases unmatched to any gene: 4. Written as DNA, the CDR3 is TGTGCCAGCAAGACGCGGGAGGACGAGCAGTACTTC. As protein: CASKTREDEQYF.

J is TRBJ1-2 and V is TRBV6-6, with D unresolved. Germline V gene data show CDR1 as MNHNY and CDR2 as SVGAGI (reference sequence). The CDR3 consists of 14 residues. With 2 bases removed from V and 5 bases from J, the gap between germline ends came to 12 bases. CDR3 amino acids: CASSYRGSAYGYTF. The DNA of the CDR3 is TGTGCCAGCAGTTACCGCGGCTCGGCTTATGGCTACACCTTC.

This sequence joins TRBV2 and TRBJ2-5; TRBD2 matches at 11 bases. The CDR3 runs 16 residues. With V trimmed by 5 bases and J by 1 base, 6 bases remained unmatched. Germline assignment: CDR1 SNHLY and CDR2 FYNNEI. The CDR3 spells CASSNRLAGTQETQYF. CDR3 DNA: TGTGCCAGCAGTAATAGACTAGCGGGGACCCAAGAGACCCAGTACTTC.

In its sample, this clone was seen many times. The chain employs TRBV29-1 and TRBJ2-3; 8 nucleotides align to TRBD2. The V segment lost 7 bases and the J segment 7 bases; nucleotides outside the gene matches: 7. This CDR3 spans 12 amino acids. CDR1 is SQVTM, CDR2 ANQGSEA, per germline. DNA of the CDR3: TGCAGCGCGGGACTAGTCACGAATACGCAGTATTTT. It is translated as CSAGLVTNTQYF.